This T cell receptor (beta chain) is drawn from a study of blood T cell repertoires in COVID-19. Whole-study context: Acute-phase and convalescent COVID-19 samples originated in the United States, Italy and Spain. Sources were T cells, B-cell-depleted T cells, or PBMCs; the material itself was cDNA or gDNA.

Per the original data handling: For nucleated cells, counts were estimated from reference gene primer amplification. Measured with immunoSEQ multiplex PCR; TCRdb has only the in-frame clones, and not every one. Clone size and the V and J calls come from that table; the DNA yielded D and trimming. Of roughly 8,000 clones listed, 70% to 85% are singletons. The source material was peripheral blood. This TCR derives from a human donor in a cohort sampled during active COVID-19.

CDR3 nucleotides: TGTGCCAGCAGTATACAGGGGACGGAGCCCCAGCATTTT. Translating it yields CASSIQGTEPQHF. The rearrangement uses TRBV6-5 and TRBJ1-5, with 7 bases identical to TRBD1. CDR3 size: 13 residues. J lost 8 bases, V lost 5 bases, and 6 bases had no gene match. Per germline, CDR1 MNHEY and CDR2 SVGAGI.